The present T cell receptor (beta chain) was sequenced within a study of T cell repertoires in urothelial bladder cancer. The table came from immunoSEQ multiplex PCR; TCRdb's copy has only in-frame clones and leaves some out. The table has 6,400 or so clones, 71% seen once; the top ten hold less than 15%. This clone was counted only a few times. Its antigen is unidentified. Broader study findings: Urothelial carcinoma specimens: median roughly 6,100 T cells versus 25,000 to 30,000 in benign. A single clone reached 2% to 2.5% in benign versus up to about 15% in carcinoma.

This CDR3 is built from 13 residues. V shed 5 bases and J shed 6 bases, with 10 bases lying between them. From germline, CDR1 is MNHEY and CDR2 SVGAGI. Source material: tumor-infiltrating cells from bladder cancer. This clonotype was obtained from a human donor with urothelial carcinoma. This chain uses TRBV6-5 with TRBJ2-2; no clear D. CDR3 in amino acids: CASSDLGSGELFF. In nucleotides, the CDR3 is TGTGCCAGCAGTGATCTGGGGTCCGGGGAGCTGTTTTTT.